Shown below are 30 T cell receptor beta chains from a single sample sequenced in a study of T cell responses to AZD1222 COVID-19 vaccine. Clones were read by immunoSEQ multiplex PCR, and TCRdb kept only the in-frame ones, dropping some. This table has about 140,000 clones, 88% appearing once. The source was peripheral blood, collected 28 days after the second AZD1222 dose. The receptors come from an adult who received the AZD1222 COVID-19 vaccine.

This chain uses TRBV5-1 with TRBJ1-1; D might be TRBD1 (5 bases). V lost 1 base and J 5 bases, leaving 15 bases between the germline ends. CDR1 and CDR2 (germline): SGHRS, YFSETQ. The CDR3 loop spans 15 amino acids. DNA for the CDR3: TGCGCCAGCAGCTTGAGGGCAGGGAGTAAGACTGAAGCTTTCTTT. Translation: CASSLRAGSKTEAFF.

CDR3 region: CASSRTGGSTEAFF. CDR3 nucleotides: TGTGCCAGTAGCAGGACAGGGGGTAGCACTGAAGCTTTCTTT. V is TRBV19 and J is TRBJ1-1; 10 nucleotides agree with TRBD1. This CDR3 is 14 amino acids long. Per the germline V gene, CDR1 is LNHDA and CDR2 is SQIVND (reference sequence). The V and J ends lost 6 bases and 4 bases, in that order; junction bases with no gene match: 5.

The chain employs TRBV28 and TRBJ1-2; no reliable D call. V was clipped by 5 bases and J by 5 bases, with 12 bases between them. The germline V gene has CDR1 MDHEN and CDR2 SYDVKM. The CDR3 is 13 amino acids. This CDR3 reads CASSADMIYGYTF. The CDR3 nucleotides are TGTGCCAGCAGTGCAGACATGATATATGGCTACACCTTC.

V is TRBV6-2 or TRBV6-3 and J is TRBJ2-5; 7 bases are a match to TRBD2. CDR1 is MNHEY and CDR2 is SVGEGT in the germline V gene. The trim removed 3 bases at V and 0 bases at J, leaving 7 bases unmatched. This CDR3 contains 16 residues. CDR3 nucleotide sequence: TGTGCCAGCAGTTATCCTAGCGGAGGGTACCAAGAGACCCAGTACTTC. As protein: CASSYPSGGYQETQYF.

This clone has more than one count but fewer than ten. This chain joins TRBV30 and TRBJ1-2; 8 bases line up with TRBD1. The V gene end was trimmed by 5 bases and the J gene end by 7 bases; junction bases not matched to a gene: 3. The CDR3 spans 11 residues. Germline CDR1 and CDR2: GTSNPN and SVGIG (reference sequence). The CDR3 bases are TGTGCCTGGTCTGGACAGGGTGGCTACACCTTC. This encodes CAWSGQGGYTF. The whole variable domain, remainder taken from reference TRBV30 and TRBJ1-2, is SQTIHQWPATLVQPVGSPLSLECTVEGTSNPNLYWYRQAAGRGLQLLFYSVGIGQISSEVPQNLSASRPQDRQFILSSKKLLLSDSGFYLCAWSGQGGYTFGSGTRLTVV.

The gene calls are TRBV7-2 and TRBJ1-2, with D perhaps TRBD1 (5 bases). Trimming took 1 base from V and 6 from J, leaving 21 bases between them. Germline CDR1 is SGHTA and CDR2 is FQGNSA. The CDR3 spans 17 residues. DNA of the CDR3: TGTGCCAGCAGCTTAGGGTATCAAAGGGGAACCAAGGATGGCTACACCTTC. Encoded protein: CASSLGYQRGTKDGYTF.

The chain employs TRBV2 and TRBJ2-3; unclear D gene. V gave up 1 base and J gave up 6 bases, with 14 bases separating them. There are 15 residues in the CDR3. CDR1 and CDR2 from the germline V gene are SNHLY and FYNNEI. As DNA, the CDR3 is TGTGCCAGCAGTGAAGAGCAGCCGCGGTTGGATACGCAGTATTTT. It codes for CASSEEQPRLDTQYF.

The chain carries TRBV28 and TRBJ2-7, with D possibly being TRBD1 (6 bases). V lost 2 bases to trimming and J lost 1 base, with 9 bases between them. The CDR3 is 14 amino acids. The germline gives CDR1 MDHEN, CDR2 SYDVKM. CDR3 nucleotide sequence: TGTGCCAGCAGTTTACCCGGACAGTCCTACGAGCAGTACTTC. This translates into CASSLPGQSYEQYF.

The rearrangement joins TRBV28 to TRBJ1-1; D possibly corresponds to TRBD1 (5 bases). The V and J ends lost 5 bases and 11 bases respectively, with 12 bases between them. The CDR3 contains 11 residues. CDR1 is MDHEN, CDR2 SYDVKM, per germline. This chain's CDR3 is CASSDQGAAFF. CDR3 nucleotide sequence: TGTGCCAGCAGTGATCAGGGTGCTGCTTTCTTT.

The rearrangement links TRBV12-3 or TRBV12-4 to TRBJ1-2; 8 bases map to TRBD1. CDR3 length: 13 residues. V lost 1 base and J lost 9; bases outside the gene matches: 4. CDR3 DNA: TGTGCCAGCAGTTTAGGGACAGGGTCGAGCTACACCTTC. Its protein is CASSLGTGSSYTF.

The chain recombines TRBV6-4 with TRBJ1-2; D not certain. CDR3 length: 15 residues. Germline CDR1 and CDR2: MRHNA and SNTAGT. Trimming stripped 10 bases from V and 13 bases from J, with 31 bases between. The chain's CDR3 is CATIKEEARKASGTF. DNA of the CDR3: TGTGCCACCATTAAGGAGGAGGCCCGAAAGGCATCCGGCACCTTC.

CDR3 DNA sequence: TGCGCCAGCAGCCAAGATGGCCTAGCGGGTAGGGAATCTGTGACCCAGTACTTC. Its translation: CASSQDGLAGRESVTQYF. The genes are TRBV4-1 and TRBJ2-5, with 8 bases that match TRBD2. V trimming: 0 bases; J trimming: 7 bases; junction bases outside the gene matches: 16. The CDR3 has 18 residues. In germline, CDR1 is MGHRA, CDR2 YSYEKL.

The chain links TRBV9 to TRBJ1-1; 8 nucleotides line up with TRBD1. The CDR3 sequence is 17 residues long. CDR1 and CDR2 from the germline V gene are SGDLS and YYNGEE. Trimming at V came to 7 bases and at J to 0 bases, leaving 14 bases not matched to a gene. DNA of the CDR3: TGTGCCAGCGCCCCAACAGGGGGTTTACAAGTGAACACTGAAGCTTTCTTT. Translating gives CASAPTGGLQVNTEAFF.

This clone was detected only once. CDR3 coding DNA: TGTGCCAGCACGGCGGGGGCCGAGCAGTACTTC. Translating it yields CASTAGAEQYF. The chain combines TRBV3-1 (or the pseudogene TRBV3-2) with TRBJ2-7; tentative D call: TRBD2 (7 bases). In germline, CDR1 is LGHDT, CDR2 YNNKEL (reference sequence). This CDR3 spans 11 amino acids. V lost 7 bases and J 6 bases, leaving 10 bases between the germline ends.

This chain connects TRBV29-1 to TRBJ2-3, with 15 bases that match TRBD2. The CDR3 consists of 16 residues. V lost 7 bases, J lost 6 bases, and 11 bases stayed unmatched. Germline CDR1 is SQVTM and CDR2 is ANQGSEA. CDR3 loop: CSASGTSGGPGDTQYF. In DNA, the CDR3 is TGCAGCGCCAGTGGGACTAGCGGGGGGCCCGGGGATACGCAGTATTTT.

The chain employs TRBV6-5 and TRBJ1-4; possible D gene TRBD1, 5 bases. V lost 2 bases and J lost 10, with 14 bases in between. The CDR3 totals 14 residues. The germline CDR1 and CDR2 sequences are MNHEY and SVGAGI. This CDR3 reads CASSYGARIGKLFF. CDR3 sequence (DNA): TGTGCCAGCAGTTACGGGGCACGCATCGGAAAACTGTTTTTT.

V and J are TRBV11-2 and TRBJ2-5; D is possibly TRBD2 (6 bases). In germline, CDR1 is SGHAT, CDR2 FQNNGV. This CDR3 is built from 17 residues. V dropped 4 bases and J dropped 0 bases, with 18 bases sitting between them. The CDR3 nucleotides read TGTGCCAGCAGCTCCCTAGAACGGAGGGCCTACCAAGAGACCCAGTACTTC. Its protein product is CASSSLERRAYQETQYF. Full variable domain (outside the CDR3, taken from reference TRBV11-2 and TRBJ2-5): EAGVAQSPRYKIIEKRQSVAFWCNPISGHATLYWYQQILGQGPKLLIQFQNNGVVDDSQLPKDRFSAERLKGVDSTLKIQPAKLEDSAVYLCASSSLERRAYQETQYFGPGTRLLVL.

This clone was observed once. This chain uses TRBV2 with TRBJ1-3; tentative D call: TRBD1 (5 bases). V lost 8 bases, J lost 2 bases, and 7 bases lay in between. Germline V CDR1 and CDR2: SNHLY, FYNNEI. CDR3 length: 12 amino acids. CDR3 amino acids: CASGGTGNTIYF. CDR3 DNA: TGTGCCAGCGGGGGGACTGGAAACACCATATATTTT.

This chain joins TRBV7-9 and TRBJ1-1; 9 bases line up with TRBD1. J lost 1 base, V lost 5 bases, and 8 bases had no gene match. The CDR3 contains 16 residues. Per the germline V gene, CDR1 is SEHNR and CDR2 is FQNEAQ (reference sequence). The CDR3 DNA reads as TGTGCCAGCAGCACATACAGGGGGCGGGGGAACACTGAAGCTTTCTTT. It is translated as CASSTYRGRGNTEAFF.

The chain couples TRBV5-6 to TRBJ2-3; D remains ambiguous. Per germline, CDR1 SGHDT and CDR2 YYEEEE. Trimming took off 0 bases at V and 6 bases at J, with 23 bases between the two ends. The CDR3 sequence is 18 residues long. CDR3 bases: TGTGCCAGCAGCTTGGTCCGAAACTCACGCAGGCAAGCTGATACGCAGTATTTT. This codes for CASSLVRNSRRQADTQYF.

The chain carries TRBV29-1 and TRBJ2-5, with TRBD1 matching over 8 bases. The V gene's germline CDR1 is SQVTM and CDR2 ANQGSEA. Losses at the gene ends were 7 bases for V and 4 bases for J; bases not matched to a gene: 8. The CDR3 is 13 residues long. CDR3: CSGTGFGGETQYF. CDR3 coding DNA: TGCAGCGGGACAGGGTTCGGGGGAGAGACCCAGTACTTC.

The V call is TRBV4-1, the J call TRBJ1-2, with TRBD1 matching over 9 bases. Trimming took 4 bases from V and 3 from J; bases not matched to a gene: 3. This CDR3 region has 14 residues. The germline CDR1 and CDR2 sequences are MGHRA and YSYEKL. The CDR3 nucleotides read TGCGCCAGCAGCCGGGACAGGGAACACTATGGCTACACCTTC. Its translation is CASSRDREHYGYTF.

This chain joins TRBV27 and TRBJ1-5; unclear D gene. The CDR3 consists of 13 residues. V was cut by 8 bases and J by 0 bases, with 8 bases left in between. From germline, CDR1 is MNHEY and CDR2 SMNVEV (reference sequence). CDR3: CASRRVSNQPQHF. CDR3 in DNA: TGTGCCAGCCGCCGGGTTAGCAATCAGCCCCAGCATTTT.

Remarks on this clone: This sample includes further DNA sequences coding for the same CDR3. This chain joins TRBV27 and TRBJ2-7; D uncertain. Germline V gene sequence: CDR1 MNHEY, CDR2 SMNVEV (reference sequence). Deletions cut 6 bases from V and 3 bases from J, with 15 bases between. CDR3 size: 14 residues. For the CDR3, the DNA is TGTGCCAGCAGAAAGGTGGGCCCAGGCTACGAGCAGTACTTC. This encodes CASRKVGPGYEQYF.

This rearrangement joins TRBV5-1 to TRBJ1-2; D is uncertain. Trimming removed 7 bases from V and 2 bases from J, with 15 bases in between. Germline assignment: CDR1 SGHRS and CDR2 YFSETQ. This CDR3 region has 14 residues. The DNA for the CDR3 is TGCGCCAGCGCCCTGGCTCAGGCAAACTATGGCTACACCTTC. It is translated as CASALAQANYGYTF.

The chain is built from TRBV7-2 and TRBJ2-1, with 10 bases that match TRBD2. The germline gives CDR1 SGHTA, CDR2 FQGNSA. CDR3 length: 15 residues. V shed 3 bases and J 5 bases; nucleotides not matched to a gene: 4. The CDR3, as DNA: TGTGCCAGCAGCTTTCCTAGCGGGGGCGACAATGAGCAGTTCTTC. It yields the protein CASSFPSGGDNEQFF.

V and J are TRBV6-6 and TRBJ1-2; D is perhaps TRBD1 (5 bases). The CDR3 runs to 14 residues. Per germline, CDR1 MNHNY and CDR2 SVGAGI (reference sequence). Trimming shortened V by 8 bases and J by 3 bases, and 16 bases separated the two germline ends. CDR3 in amino acids: CASLSVGPDYGYTF. DNA for the CDR3: TGTGCCAGCCTCTCTGTGGGGCCGGACTATGGCTACACCTTC.

This chain uses TRBV7-2 with TRBJ1-3; 9 bases match TRBD1. The junction had 8 bases not matched to a gene; V was cut back by 5 bases and J by 0 bases. The germline V gene has CDR1 SGHTA and CDR2 FQGNSA. The CDR3 runs to 17 residues. The CDR3: CASSRRTGALSGNTIYF. Here the CDR3 DNA reads TGTGCCAGCAGCCGGAGGACAGGGGCCCTCTCTGGAAACACCATATATTTT.

The V call is TRBV30, the J call TRBJ2-7, with D possibly matching TRBD2 (6 bases). Germline V CDR1 and CDR2: GTSNPN, SVGIG (reference sequence). The V and J ends lost 2 bases and 0 bases respectively, with 11 bases between them. The CDR3 has 14 amino acids. CDR3 in DNA: TGTGCCTGGAGTTACGGGGGAGACTCCTACGAGCAGTACTTC. Amino acids: CAWSYGGDSYEQYF.

CDR3 sequence: CASSVTGADTEAFF. CDR3 nucleotide sequence: TGTGCCAGCAGCGTTACGGGGGCAGACACTGAAGCTTTCTTT. The chain recombines TRBV9 with TRBJ1-1; D is possibly TRBD1 (6 bases). The germline CDR1 and CDR2 sequences are SGDLS and YYNGEE. This CDR3 has 14 residues. V was pared by 2 bases and J by 3 bases, with 11 bases between. The full variable domain, with the rest looked up from reference TRBV9 and TRBJ1-1, is DSGVTQTPKHLITATGQRVTLRCSPRSGDLSVYWYQQSLDQGLQFLIQYYNGEERAKGNILERFSAQQFPDLHSELNLSSLELGDSALYFCASSVTGADTEAFFGQGTRLTVV.